The entry that follows covers one T cell receptor (beta chain) sequence. This sample is drawn from a study of blood T cell repertoires in COVID-19. Germline V CDR1 and CDR2: LGHNA, YSLEER. The CDR3 extends over 15 amino acids. Trimming took off 1 base at V and 4 bases at J, with 11 bases between the two ends. Here immunoSEQ multiplex PCR was the method, and the copy in TCRdb shows in-frame clones only, minus some. The sample consists of about 69,000 clones, roughly 90% of them appearing once. The chain uses TRBV4-3 and TRBJ2-1; maybe TRBD2 (5 bases). This sequence was found in a middle-aged man with acute or convalescent COVID-19. Material for sequencing was peripheral blood. CDR3 protein: CASSQVVDSYNEQFF. Here the CDR3 DNA reads TGCGCCAGCAGCCAAGTGGTGGACTCGTACAATGAGCAGTTCTTC.